These 17 T cell receptor beta chains came from one sample sequenced in a study of blood T cell repertoires in COVID-19 (dated by TCRdb to the early 2020s). Library preparation was by the immunoSEQ multiplex PCR assay. The source is immuneACCESS, and TCRdb retained only in-frame sequences with V and J called. Part of the clones is not carried over; for the studies checked, unresolved V genes explain less than half of this, and the remainder is unexplained. This sample is represented by around 140,000 clones; less than 85% of them were singletons. The ten largest clones add up to about 18% of the sample. Sequencing input: peripheral blood. These receptors were obtained from a woman aged 80 or older with acute or convalescent COVID-19.

This sequence joins TRBV5-1 and TRBJ1-6; D is perhaps TRBD1 (5 bases). The germline gives CDR1 SGHRS, CDR2 YFSETQ. This CDR3 is built from 16 residues. The V gene lost 0 bases and the J gene lost 11 bases, with 18 bases spanning the gap. The CDR3 coding sequence is TGCGCCAGCAGCTTGGCCTTGGGGGACGTAGCGGCACCCCTCCACTTT. This gives the protein CASSLALGDVAAPLHF.

The genes are TRBV11-3 and TRBJ2-7, with TRBD1 matching 9 bases. Germline CDR1 and CDR2: SGHNT and YENEEA. Trimming at V came to 1 base and at J to 5 bases, leaving 9 bases not matched to a gene. The CDR3 covers 16 residues. Written as DNA, the CDR3 is TGTGCCAGCAGCTTAGTACGGGGACAGGGTGGCAACGAGCAGTACTTC. Amino acid sequence: CASSLVRGQGGNEQYF.

The chain recombines TRBV30 with TRBJ1-1; no clear D. The V end was cut by 0 bases, the J end by 1 base, with 12 bases between. This CDR3 is 15 amino acids long. Germline values: CDR1 GTSNPN, CDR2 SVGIG (reference sequence). The CDR3 bases are TGTGCCTGGAGTGTAAGCCCAGGCCAGAACACTGAAGCTTTCTTT. As protein: CAWSVSPGQNTEAFF.

The genes are TRBV3-1 (or the pseudogene TRBV3-2) and TRBJ1-2, with TRBD1 matching 7 bases. Germline CDR1 LGHDT, CDR2 YNNKEL (reference sequence). V gave up 4 bases and J gave up 3 bases; unmatched junction bases: 8. The length of the CDR3 is 15 residues. The CDR3 coding sequence is TGTGCCAGCAGCCCGTGGACAGGAGGGTACTATGGCTACACCTTC. Its translation: CASSPWTGGYYGYTF.

V is TRBV18 and J is TRBJ2-4, with 7 bases fitting TRBD1. The CDR3 has 15 amino acids. Per the germline V gene, CDR1 is KGHSH and CDR2 is LQKENI. V gave up 2 bases and J gave up 4 bases; unmatched junction bases: 5. The CDR3 sequence is CASSPKGQQKNIQYF. In DNA, the CDR3 is TGTGCCAGCTCACCAAAGGGACAGCAAAAAAACATTCAGTACTTC.

This chain's CDR3 is CASSGRVPGETQYF. The CDR3 nucleotides are TGTGCCAGTAGTGGTCGGGTACCCGGGGAGACCCAGTACTTC. This chain uses TRBV19 with TRBJ2-5; no firm D call. Trimming removed 5 bases from V and 5 bases from J, with 15 bases in between. CDR1 and CDR2 from the germline V gene are LNHDA and SQIVND (reference sequence). The CDR3 is 14 residues long.

The V gene is TRBV6-5, the J gene TRBJ1-5; D gene unclear. In germline, CDR1 is MNHEY, CDR2 SVGAGI. The germline V and J ends were trimmed by 8 bases and 2 bases, with 13 bases remaining between them. The CDR3 is 14 residues long. The CDR3 sequence: CASGAGGGNQPQHF. The CDR3 coding sequence is TGTGCCAGCGGCGCGGGAGGCGGCAATCAGCCCCAGCATTTT.

This clone showed up just once. This chain uses TRBV9 with TRBJ1-2; 8 nucleotides match TRBD1. CDR1 and CDR2 (germline): SGDLS, YYNGEE. The CDR3 is 13 amino acids. Trimming removed 4 bases from V and 8 bases from J; junction bases left unmatched: 7. The chain's CDR3 is CASSSGGSSGYTF. The CDR3 DNA reads TGTGCCAGCAGCTCAGGGGGCTCGAGCGGCTACACCTTC.

The chain is built from TRBV6-6 and TRBJ1-3; 8 bases match TRBD1. The germline gives CDR1 MNHNY, CDR2 SVGAGI (reference sequence). Germline trimming cut 4 bases from V and 2 bases from J; bases unmatched to any gene: 4. The CDR3 loop spans 15 amino acids. The CDR3 bases are TGTGCCAGCAGTTCGCAGGGGGCGCCTGGAAACACCATATATTTT. It specifies CASSSQGAPGNTIYF.

Only a few counts were recorded for this clone. This chain links TRBV5-1 with TRBJ2-1; TRBD2 matches 13 bases. CDR1 SGHRS and CDR2 YFSETQ come from the germline V gene. The CDR3 is made up of 16 amino acids. After removal of 4 bases from V and 9 bases from J, the junction contained 10 bases not matched to a gene. DNA for the CDR3: TGCGCCAGCAGCCTAACTAGCGGGAGGGGATTCAGTGAGCAGTTCTTC. It codes for CASSLTSGRGFSEQFF.

The chain is built from TRBV20-1 and TRBJ1-2, with unresolved D. Per germline, CDR1 DFQATT and CDR2 SNEGSKA (reference sequence). V was pared by 3 bases and J by 1 base, with 9 bases between. This CDR3 is 13 amino acids long. The DNA for the CDR3 is TGCAGTGCTAGTGTGGGCCTTAACTATGGCTACACCTTC. Encoded protein: CSASVGLNYGYTF.

This sequence joins TRBV19 and TRBJ1-5, with 7 positions matching TRBD1. The CDR3 covers 13 residues. V dropped 5 bases and J dropped 11; count of bases not matched to a gene: 9. The V gene's germline CDR1 is LNHDA and CDR2 SQIVND (reference sequence). The CDR3 region has the DNA TGTGCCAGTAGTGAGGGGGCCTCCGGGGCCCAGCATTTT. Amino acid sequence: CASSEGASGAQHF.

The chain has TRBV7-9 and TRBJ2-1, with 8 nucleotides matching TRBD2. Germline values: CDR1 SEHNR, CDR2 FQNEAQ (reference sequence). The trim removed 5 bases at V and 5 bases at J, leaving 8 bases unmatched. This CDR3 is 15 amino acids long. The DNA of the CDR3 is TGTGCCAGCAGCGCTAGCCTAGCGGGTGACAATGAGCAGTTCTTC. Translation gives CASSASLAGDNEQFF.

V is TRBV7-2 and J is TRBJ2-7, with 11 bases that match TRBD2. After removal of 3 bases from V and 6 bases from J, the junction contained 19 bases not matched to a gene. CDR3 length: 19 residues. The V gene's germline CDR1 is SGHTA and CDR2 FQGNSA. The CDR3 loop is CASSFRGLAGGQLTGEQYF. CDR3 in DNA: TGTGCCAGCAGCTTTAGGGGTCTAGCGGGAGGCCAACTTACGGGCGAGCAGTACTTC.

The J gene is TRBJ2-7, the V gene TRBV6-2 or TRBV6-3; D is undetermined. Per germline, CDR1 MNHEY and CDR2 SVGEGT. Trimming stripped 4 bases from V and 4 bases from J, with 14 bases between. The CDR3 loop spans 14 amino acids. CDR3 DNA: TGTGCCAGCAGTTCCCCGGCCAGGTCGTACGAGCAGTACTTC. Amino acids: CASSSPARSYEQYF.

CDR3 sequence: CASSVARVRSSGNTIYF. CDR3 DNA: TGTGCCAGCAGCGTAGCGAGGGTGAGGAGCTCTGGAAACACCATATATTTT. The J gene is TRBJ1-3, the V gene TRBV9; D not certain. The CDR3 extends over 17 amino acids. V was cut by 0 bases and J by 0 bases, with 13 bases left in between. Germline CDR1 and CDR2: SGDLS and YYNGEE.

The rearrangement uses TRBV7-6 and TRBJ2-7, with 8 bases identical to TRBD1. Trimming removed 0 bases from V and 6 bases from J; junction bases left unmatched: 10. Germline values: CDR1 SGHVS, CDR2 FNYEAQ. The CDR3 length is 16 residues. CDR3 sequence reads: CASSLAPQGAASEQYF. The CDR3 DNA reads as TGTGCCAGCAGCTTAGCCCCGCAGGGGGCCGCGAGCGAGCAGTACTTC. Drawing the rest from reference TRBV7-6 and TRBJ2-7, the complete variable domain is GAGVSQSPRYKVTKRGQDVALRCDPISGHVSLYWYRQALGQGPEFLTYFNYEAQQDKSGLPNDRFSAERPEGSISTLTIQRTEQRDSAMYRCASSLAPQGAASEQYFGPGTRLTVT.